The rows below give T cell receptor beta chains drawn from one sample of a study of OX40 agonist ivuxolimab in advanced cancers. Sequencing used immunoSEQ multiplex PCR; TCRdb keeps in-frame clones, though not all of them. The sample yields fewer than 25,000 clones, roughly four fifths seen once. The material sequenced was CD4+ or CD8+ T cells sorted from blood, taken in a trial of the OX40 agonist ivuxolimab. The receptors shown here come from an adult with an advanced solid tumor such as melanoma, head and neck, liver or kidney cancer. CDR3s include the opening cysteine and the closing phenylalanine or tryptophan. D genes are given only for firm matches. Where a row states a size, it is once, few, many or the class of an expanded clone; other rows omit it.

size	D	V	J	DNA	CDR3
.	.	TRBV15	TRBJ2-2	TGTGCCACCAGCAAAGGACAGTACACCGGGGAGCTGTTTTTT	CATSKGQYTGELFF
.	TRBD1	TRBV7-9	TRBJ1-4	TGTGCCAGCAGCTTCGGACAGGGTGGCGAAAAACTGTTTTTT	CASSFGQGGEKLFF
.	.	TRBV14	TRBJ2-1	TGTGCCAGCAGCCCAAAGGGATTCTACAATGAGCAGTTCTTC	CASSPKGFYNEQFF
.	TRBD1	TRBV18	TRBJ1-1	TGTGCCAGCTCACTAGGACAGGGGATGAACACTGAAGCTTTCTTT	CASSLGQGMNTEAFF
.	.	TRBV10-3	TRBJ1-5	TGTGCCATCAGTGAGTCCGCACGAGAAAATCAGCCCCAGCATTTT	CAISESARENQPQHF
.	TRBD1	TRBV15	TRBJ1-1	TGTGCCACCAGCAGGCAAGGACAGGGGGCGCGGAAGGCTTTCTTT	CATSRQGQGARKAFF
.	.	TRBV13	TRBJ1-6	TGTGCCAGCAGCTCCGGACAGACCAATTCACCCCTCCACTTT	CASSSGQTNSPLHF
.	.	TRBV21-1	TRBJ1-2	TGTGCCAGCAGCAAAGACGACGGGGCGGCTGGCTACACCTTC	CASSKDDGAAGYTF
.	.	TRBV15	TRBJ2-5	TGTGCCACCAGCAGAGTTCCCGGGACCCAGTACTTC	CATSRVPGTQYF
few	TRBD1	TRBV6-1	TRBJ1-4	TGTGCCAGCAGTCCCCTAGGGACAGGGCCTGAAAAACTGTTTTTT	CASSPLGTGPEKLFF
.	.	TRBV18	TRBJ1-2	TGTGCCAGCTCACCAACAAACAGTAAATATGGCTACACCTTC	CASSPTNSKYGYTF
.	.	TRBV9	TRBJ1-2	TGTGCCAGCAGCGTAGAGCCGGGCTCGGACTATGGCTACACCTTC	CASSVEPGSDYGYTF
.	.	TRBV5-8	TRBJ2-2	TGTGCCAGCAGCCAAGGGGCCGGGGAGCTGTTTTTT	CASSQGAGELFF
.	TRBD1	TRBV5-1	TRBJ2-7	TGCGCCAGCAGCTTGGGGGTAACAGGGGGCTACGACGAGCAGTACTTC	CASSLGVTGGYDEQYF
.	TRBD2	TRBV19	TRBJ2-1	TGTGCCAGTGGGGGAGGGACCCTTCAGTTCTTC	CASGGGTLQFF
medium-sized	TRBD1	TRBV19	TRBJ1-5	TGTGCCAGTAGTTCCCGACAGGGTGATGTTCAGCCCCAGCATTTT	CASSSRQGDVQPQHF
.	.	TRBV27	TRBJ1-6	TGTGCCAGCAGTTTATACGGGGATACTAATTCACCCCTCCACTTT	CASSLYGDTNSPLHF
.	.	TRBV7-2	TRBJ2-3	TGTGCCAGCACTAGAGGGGGCGGGAGCGCTGTTGGGGCAGATACGCAGTATTTT	CASTRGGGSAVGADTQYF
.	.	TRBV7-2	TRBJ2-1	TGTGCCAGCAGCCTTAGATTCTCGTCTACCGGCCTCAATGAGCAGTTCTTC	CASSLRFSSTGLNEQFF
.	TRBD2	TRBV11-2	TRBJ2-7	TGTGCCAGCAGCTTAGGTCCTAGCGGGAGAGTGAGCGAGCAGTACTTC	CASSLGPSGRVSEQYF
.	.	TRBV7-2	TRBJ1-3	TGTGCCAGCAGCTTAGGCGGTGGCTCTGGAAACACCATATATTTT	CASSLGGGSGNTIYF
.	TRBD1	TRBV7-6	TRBJ1-2	TGTGCCAGCAGCTTAGAACAGGGGGACTATGGCTACACCTTC	CASSLEQGDYGYTF
few	TRBD2	TRBV7-3	TRBJ2-3	TGTGCCAGCAGCTGGACTAGCGGGGCCACAGATACGCAGTATTTT	CASSWTSGATDTQYF
once	TRBD2	TRBV28	TRBJ2-7	TGTGCCAGCAGTTTCACGACTAGCTACCACGAGCAGTACTTC	CASSFTTSYHEQYF
.	.	TRBV11-2	TRBJ2-5	TGTGCCAGCAGCCGGGACGGACCCCAAGAGACCCAGTACTTC	CASSRDGPQETQYF
few	TRBD2	TRBV28	TRBJ2-1	TGTGCCAGTTGGGGACTAGCGGGGGAACTCCCCTCCAATGAGCAGTTCTTC	CASWGLAGELPSNEQFF
.	TRBD1	TRBV6-5	TRBJ1-1	TGTGCCAGCAGTTCCACGGACAGGGTGTTCACTGAAGCTTTCTTT	CASSSTDRVFTEAFF
.	.	TRBV12-1	TRBJ2-3	TGTGCCAGCAGCTTTGCGGGACAAGGAGATACGCAGTATTTT	CASSFAGQGDTQYF
.	TRBD2	TRBV11-2	TRBJ2-1	TGTGCCAGCAGCTTAGTTGGGGGGGTCGGTGAGCAGTTCTTC	CASSLVGGVGEQFF
.	.	TRBV11-2	TRBJ2-5	TGTGCCAGCAGCAGGGGACTTATTAGGGAGACCCAGTACTTC	CASSRGLIRETQYF
.	TRBD1	TRBV7-6	TRBJ2-3	TGTGCCAGCAGCTTGGGGGCAGGGGGTTCAGATACGCAGTATTTT	CASSLGAGGSDTQYF
.	TRBD1	TRBV11-3	TRBJ1-2	TGTGCCAGCAGCTCCAGACAGGGAGATGGCTACACCTTC	CASSSRQGDGYTF
.	.	TRBV4-2	TRBJ2-1	TGTGCCAGCAGCCAACGACCGGACGGTTACAATGAGCAGTTCTTC	CASSQRPDGYNEQFF